Below are 31 T cell receptor beta chains sequenced from a single sample in a study of blood T cell repertoires in COVID-19. Some clones are missing from TCRdb's copy, which holds only in-frame ones; the method was immunoSEQ multiplex PCR. Of 150,000 or so clones listed, 85% were seen once; the top ten hold about 3.5%. Sequenced sample: peripheral blood. These receptors all stem from a human donor with acute or convalescent COVID-19. The donor label of this sample is uncertain.

The chain is built from TRBV9 and TRBJ1-6; D uncertain. This CDR3 is built from 17 residues. V was trimmed by 4 bases and J by 1 base, leaving 15 bases between them. The germline V gene has CDR1 SGDLS and CDR2 YYNGEE. CDR3 DNA sequence: TGTGCCAGCAGCCCCGTAGCAGGAGGATCCTATAATTCACCCCTCCACTTT. It codes for CASSPVAGGSYNSPLHF.

This rearrangement joins TRBV7-2 to TRBJ1-2; D unclear. Germline lookup yields CDR1 SGHTA and CDR2 FQGNSA. Trimming took 1 base from V and 9 from J, leaving 9 bases between them. This CDR3 comprises 12 residues. For the CDR3, the DNA is TGTGCCAGCAGCTTAGGTCCTCCCCGCTACACCTTC. This translates into CASSLGPPRYTF.

The chain employs TRBV5-1 and TRBJ2-6, with 7 bases matching TRBD1. Unmatched junction bases numbered 14, after V lost 5 bases and J lost 0 bases. CDR3 size: 19 residues. Germline CDR1 reads SGHRS; CDR2 reads YFSETQ. CDR3 amino acids: CASRSEGAGGNSGANVLTF. The CDR3 DNA follows: TGCGCCAGCAGGAGCGAGGGGGCTGGGGGTAACTCTGGGGCCAACGTCCTGACTTTC.

Regarding this clone: Different DNA sequences within this sample yield the same CDR3. The chain has TRBV28 and TRBJ1-1, with TRBD1 matching over 8 bases. The CDR3 extends over 13 amino acids. Germline-derived CDR1 and CDR2 are MDHEN and SYDVKM. With 6 bases clipped from V and 4 bases from J, the junction kept 4 bases outside the gene matches. CDR3 protein: CASSLTGGTEAFF. The CDR3 coding sequence is TGTGCCAGCAGCCTTACAGGGGGCACTGAAGCTTTCTTT.

The rearrangement uses TRBV4-3 and TRBJ1-2, with 10 bases matching TRBD1. The V segment lost 2 bases and the J segment 3 bases; nucleotides outside the gene matches: 3. The CDR3 contains 15 residues. CDR1 and CDR2 from the germline V gene are LGHNA and YSLEER. This CDR3 is CASSQTGTGDYGYTF. CDR3 sequence (DNA): TGCGCCAGCAGCCAAACCGGGACAGGGGACTATGGCTACACCTTC.

The chain uses TRBV24-1 and TRBJ1-1, with D maybe TRBD1 (6 bases). Looked up from germline, CDR1 is KGHDR and CDR2 is SFDVKD. The V gene lost 4 bases and the J gene lost 10 bases, with 12 bases spanning the gap. The CDR3 runs 12 residues. The CDR3 region is CATSDPLQGAFF. The CDR3, as DNA: TGTGCCACCAGTGACCCGTTACAGGGAGCTTTCTTT.

V usage is TRBV27 and J usage is TRBJ2-4; 7 nucleotides align to TRBD1. The CDR3 sequence is 17 residues long. V was clipped by 3 bases and J by 0 bases; unmatched bases: 8. The V gene's germline CDR1 is MNHEY and CDR2 SMNVEV (reference sequence). The CDR3, as DNA: TGTGCCAGCAGTTTCACGTACAGGGGATTAGCCAAAAACATTCAGTACTTC. This codes for CASSFTYRGLAKNIQYF.

This chain connects TRBV28 to TRBJ1-1; TRBD1 is a possible D gene (6 bases). The germline gives CDR1 MDHEN, CDR2 SYDVKM. The CDR3 covers 15 residues. The germline V and J ends were trimmed by 3 bases and 5 bases, with 16 bases remaining between them. CDR3 sequence reads: CASSFGMGAGTEAFF. The CDR3 nucleotides are TGTGCCAGCAGTTTCGGGATGGGGGCCGGGACTGAAGCTTTCTTT.

The chain is built from TRBV28 and TRBJ1-3; no reliable D call. The CDR3 runs 15 residues. Germline CDR1 and CDR2: MDHEN and SYDVKM. In DNA, the CDR3 is TGTGTTTATCTTAGAGGAAATAGAGGCGGAAACACCATATATTTT. This codes for CVYLRGNRGGNTIYF.

This chain joins TRBV9 and TRBJ2-3, with 9 bases fitting TRBD2. The CDR3 loop spans 20 amino acids. With 1 base clipped from V and 1 base from J, the junction kept 16 bases outside the gene matches. CDR1 and CDR2 from the germline V gene are SGDLS and YYNGEE. The CDR3: CASSVSSLLVVAGGTDTQYF. In nucleotides, the CDR3 is TGTGCCAGCAGCGTAAGCTCCTTGTTGGTCGTAGCGGGGGGCACAGATACGCAGTATTTT. The variable domain in full, with the rest retrieved from reference TRBV9 and TRBJ2-3, is DSGVTQTPKHLITATGQRVTLRCSPRSGDLSVYWYQQSLDQGLQFLIQYYNGEERAKGNILERFSAQQFPDLHSELNLSSLELGDSALYFCASSVSSLLVVAGGTDTQYFGPGTRLTVL.

CDR3 in DNA: TGCAGCGGAAAAACAGGGTTCATTCAGTACTTC. Its translation is CSGKTGFIQYF. The gene calls are TRBV29-1 and TRBJ2-4; a possible D gene is TRBD1 (6 bases). This CDR3 has 11 residues. CDR1 and CDR2 (germline): SQVTM, ANQGSEA. V was cut by 7 bases and J by 9 bases, with 13 bases left in between.

This clone was detected a few times. The rearrangement uses TRBV6-6 and TRBJ1-5, with D possibly matching TRBD1 (5 bases). Germline CDR1 and CDR2: MNHNY and SVGAGI (reference sequence). This CDR3 region has 15 residues. V was clipped by 6 bases and J by 5 bases, with 17 bases between them. This CDR3 reads CASSPERQFYQPQHF. The CDR3 nucleotides read TGTGCCAGCAGCCCCGAGCGACAGTTTTATCAGCCCCAGCATTTT.

This clone was seen only a few times. The V call is TRBV11-3, the J call TRBJ2-5; TRBD1 aligns across 9 bases. CDR3 size: 14 residues. J gave up 4 bases and V 4 bases, and 4 bases lay outside the gene matches. The germline gives CDR1 SGHNT, CDR2 YENEEA. CDR3 coding DNA: TGTGCCAGCAGCTGGACAGGGGCGGTAGAGACCCAGTACTTC. Translating it yields CASSWTGAVETQYF. Together with reference TRBV11-3 and TRBJ2-5, the CDR3 gives the full variable domain: EAGVVQSPRYKIIEKKQPVAFWCNPISGHNTLYWYLQNLGQGPELLIRYENEEAVDDSQLPKDRFSAERLKGVDSTLKIQPAELGDSAVYLCASSWTGAVETQYFGPGTRLLVL.

This chain joins TRBV5-1 and TRBJ2-1; 9 positions agree with TRBD2. The germline gives CDR1 SGHRS, CDR2 YFSETQ. The junction had 9 bases not matched to a gene; V was cut back by 5 bases and J by 0 bases. This CDR3 has 17 amino acids. The CDR3 DNA is TGCGCCAGCAGTAGGGCTAGCGGGGTCTCCTCCTACAATGAGCAGTTCTTC. This encodes CASSRASGVSSYNEQFF.

The gene calls are TRBV5-1 and TRBJ1-2; the match to TRBD1 covers 12 bases. The germline V gene has CDR1 SGHRS and CDR2 YFSETQ. The length of the CDR3 is 15 residues. J lost 8 bases, V lost 0 bases, and 5 bases had no gene match. This CDR3 reads CASSLAGQGAGGYTF. CDR3 DNA sequence: TGCGCCAGCAGCTTGGCGGGACAGGGGGCTGGAGGCTACACCTTC.

The chain carries TRBV21-1 and TRBJ2-2; the table's D gene call, TRBD1, was not cross checked with the DNA. TRBV21-1 is a known pseudogene. The CDR3 is made up of 21 amino acids. CDR3 in amino acids: CASSIRDRLAILRSYTGELFF. The CDR3 nucleotides read TGTGCCAGCAGCATTCGGGACAGATTGGCGATCCTCAGAAGTTACACCGGGGAGCTGTTTTTT.

V and J are TRBV11-3 and TRBJ2-5; D unresolved. There are 13 residues in the CDR3. Germline V CDR1 and CDR2: SGHNT, YENEEA. V lost 2 bases and J 2 bases, leaving 6 bases between the germline ends. CDR3 DNA: TGTGCCAGCAGCTTACTGCAGCAAGAGACCCAGTACTTC. It specifies CASSLLQQETQYF.

The chain links TRBV9 to TRBJ1-2; D is unresolved. The ends were cut back, 0 bases at V and 4 bases at J, with 10 bases in the middle. Germline V gene sequence: CDR1 SGDLS, CDR2 YYNGEE. The CDR3 is 14 amino acids. The chain's CDR3 is CASSVGLTSYGYTF. In DNA, the CDR3 is TGTGCCAGCAGCGTAGGACTGACGTCCTATGGCTACACCTTC.

J is TRBJ1-4 and V is TRBV5-4; TRBD1 matches 12 bases. Germline V gene sequence: CDR1 SGHNT, CDR2 YYREEE (reference sequence). V was clipped by 4 bases and J by 4 bases; unmatched bases: 5. The CDR3 is 16 amino acids. The CDR3 loop reads CASSEGQGAGNEKLFF. The CDR3 nucleotides are TGTGCCAGCAGCGAGGGACAGGGGGCTGGTAATGAAAAACTGTTTTTT.

V and J are TRBV6-5 and TRBJ1-1, with 8 positions matching TRBD1. Germline-derived CDR1 and CDR2 are MNHEY and SVGAGI. CDR3 size: 13 residues. The junction had 7 bases not matched to a gene; V was cut back by 5 bases and J by 8 bases. For the CDR3, the DNA is TGTGCCAGCAGTAACAATCGACAGGGGGAAGCTTTCTTT. Translation: CASSNNRQGEAFF.

The chain links TRBV28 to TRBJ1-2; 7 bases match TRBD1. The CDR3 has 15 residues. V shed 1 base and J 4 bases; nucleotides not matched to a gene: 6. Germline V lookup: CDR1 MDHEN, CDR2 SYDVKM. In DNA, the CDR3 is TGTGCCAGCAGTTTATCAGGGGGGCTCCCCTATGGCTACACCTTC. Translated: CASSLSGGLPYGYTF.

V is TRBV9 and J is TRBJ1-5; 7 bases are shared with TRBD1. Germline V gene sequence: CDR1 SGDLS, CDR2 YYNGEE. This CDR3 spans 13 amino acids. V trimming: 6 bases; J trimming: 3 bases; junction bases outside the gene matches: 3. The DNA for the CDR3 is TGTGCCAGCAACAGGGGAGACAATCAGCCCCAGCATTTT. Translated, it gives CASNRGDNQPQHF. Drawing the rest from reference TRBV9 and TRBJ1-5, the complete variable domain is DSGVTQTPKHLITATGQRVTLRCSPRSGDLSVYWYQQSLDQGLQFLIQYYNGEERAKGNILERFSAQQFPDLHSELNLSSLELGDSALYFCASNRGDNQPQHFGDGTRLSIL.

The chain employs TRBV18 and TRBJ2-3; weak D call: TRBD1 (6 bases). Germline lookup yields CDR1 KGHSH and CDR2 LQKENI. The CDR3 sequence is 16 residues long. Trimming shortened V by 8 bases and J by 3 bases, and 21 bases separated the two germline ends. The CDR3 nucleotides read TGTGCCAGCCCCCCCAGTGGTGGGGGCCGGACAGATACGCAGTATTTT. Protein: CASPPSGGGRTDTQYF. Using reference TRBV18 and TRBJ2-3 for the parts outside the CDR3, the full variable domain is NAGVMQNPRHLVRRRGQEARLRCSPMKGHSHVYWYRQLPEEGLKFMVYLQKENIIDESGMPKERFSAEFPKEGPSILRIQQVVRGDSAAYFCASPPSGGGRTDTQYFGPGTRLTVL.

The chain has TRBV25-1 and TRBJ1-4; 7 nucleotides match TRBD1. Germline trimming cut 5 bases from V and 5 bases from J; bases unmatched to any gene: 5. The CDR3 spans 14 residues. The germline CDR1 and CDR2 sequences are MGHDK and SYGVNS. DNA of the CDR3: TGTGCCAGCAGTTCGGGACAGCCAAATGAAAAACTGTTTTTT. As protein: CASSSGQPNEKLFF.

This clone has just a few counts. The rearrangement uses TRBV2 and TRBJ2-1; D is perhaps TRBD2 (6 bases). The CDR3 runs 15 residues. The V and J ends lost 3 bases and 7 bases respectively, with 16 bases between them. Germline V gives CDR1 SNHLY, CDR2 FYNNEI. The CDR3 DNA sequence: TGTGCCAGCAGTGAGAGGAGGGGTATCGAGAATGAGCAGTTCTTC. It is translated as CASSERRGIENEQFF.

The chain is built from TRBV7-9 and TRBJ2-3, with 7 bases matching TRBD1. CDR1 is SEHNR, CDR2 FQNEAQ, per germline (reference sequence). The CDR3 contains 12 residues. The CDR3 DNA is TGTGCTCTCGGACAGGGCACAGATACGCAGTATTTT. Residues: CALGQGTDTQYF.

The chain links TRBV4-1 to TRBJ1-4; 8 positions match TRBD1. J gave up 12 bases and V 3 bases, and 12 bases lay outside the gene matches. The CDR3 runs to 15 residues. In germline, CDR1 is MGHRA, CDR2 YSYEKL. CDR3 residues: CASSQDPGGAKQLFF. The CDR3 DNA reads as TGCGCCAGCAGCCAGGACCCAGGGGGCGCGAAGCAACTGTTTTTT.

This chain joins TRBV28 and TRBJ1-1; tentative D call: TRBD1 (6 bases). Germline V gene lookup returns CDR1 MDHEN and CDR2 SYDVKM. This CDR3 comprises 12 residues. The V end lost 7 bases, the J end lost 6 bases, and 12 bases lay between the germline ends. CDR3 DNA: TGTGCCAGCACCGACAGGTACGCTGAAGCTTTCTTT. As protein: CASTDRYAEAFF.

The chain combines TRBV19 with TRBJ2-2; D is possibly TRBD1 (6 bases). V was pared by 7 bases and J by 6 bases, with 18 bases between. The germline gives CDR1 LNHDA, CDR2 SQIVND (reference sequence). The CDR3 runs 15 residues. The CDR3 reads CASTNREIRSGELFF. In DNA form, the CDR3 reads TGTGCCAGTACGAACAGGGAAATACGCTCCGGGGAGCTGTTTTTT.

This clone was recorded only once. The rearrangement uses TRBV24-1 and TRBJ2-1; the match to TRBD1 covers 10 bases. Per germline, CDR1 KGHDR and CDR2 SFDVKD. The CDR3 loop spans 16 amino acids. The V and J ends lost 3 bases and 7 bases, in that order; junction bases with no gene match: 8. The CDR3 coding sequence is TGTGCCACCAGTGATACTAGACAGGGGGCCGGGAATGAGCAGTTCTTC. It specifies CATSDTRQGAGNEQFF.

This clone was detected only a few times. The chain is built from TRBV4-1 and TRBJ1-2, with D possibly being TRBD1 (5 bases). Trimming removed 3 bases from V and 4 bases from J, with 15 bases in between. Germline V lookup: CDR1 MGHRA, CDR2 YSYEKL. This CDR3 comprises 15 residues. The CDR3 sequence is CASSHPPAGVYGYTF. The CDR3 DNA reads as TGCGCCAGCAGCCACCCCCCGGCGGGGGTCTATGGCTACACCTTC.